Shown below are 20 T cell receptor beta chains from a single sample sequenced in a study of Ad26.COV2.S vaccination and SARS-CoV-2 variants. TCRdb's table, derived via immunoSEQ multiplex PCR, lists solely in-frame clones and lacks some. The sample lists around 300,000 clones; roughly nine tenths were seen once. Treatment here: around 19 received Ad26.COV2.S at low or high dose, single or two shots; 5 received placebo; per-sample allocation not given. Sampling was done on day 63 after the first vaccine or placebo injection. Sequences were derived from peripheral blood, sampled in a trial of Ad26.COV2.S vaccine versus placebo. The receptors derive from a person aged 18 to 65 who received the Ad26.COV2.S COVID-19 vaccine or a placebo.

CDR3 residues: CASSYQAGGRTGELFF. The CDR3 nucleotides are TGTGCCAGCAGTTACCAGGCGGGGGGGAGAACCGGGGAGCTGTTTTTT. The rearrangement uses TRBV6-5 and TRBJ2-2, with TRBD2 identical over 9 bases. The V gene's germline CDR1 is MNHEY and CDR2 SVGAGI. Losses at the gene ends were 2 bases for V and 5 bases for J; bases not matched to a gene: 6. CDR3 length: 16 residues.

This sequence joins TRBV7-8 and TRBJ2-1, with 7 bases that match TRBD2. The germline V gene encodes CDR1 SGHVS and CDR2 FQNEAQ. There are 12 residues in the CDR3. J was trimmed by 11 bases and V by 4 bases; bases with no gene match: 5. In DNA, the CDR3 is TGTGCCAGCAGCTCAACCGGGACTAAGCAGTTCTTC. Translation gives CASSSTGTKQFF.

The genes are TRBV19 and TRBJ2-2, with a possible D match to TRBD1 (5 bases). Trimming left V 5 bases short and J 5 bases short, with 12 bases between. Germline lookup yields CDR1 LNHDA and CDR2 SQIVND (reference sequence). The CDR3 runs to 14 residues. CDR3 amino acids: CASSQGRFTGELFF. DNA for the CDR3: TGTGCCAGTAGTCAGGGAAGGTTTACCGGGGAGCTGTTTTTT.

This chain joins TRBV5-1 and TRBJ2-2; 7 nucleotides agree with TRBD1. V dropped 0 bases and J dropped 4; count of bases not matched to a gene: 6. From germline, CDR1 is SGHRS and CDR2 YFSETQ. This CDR3 has 16 residues. The chain's CDR3 is CASSLVGGPSTGELFF. The DNA of the CDR3 is TGCGCCAGCAGCTTGGTAGGGGGCCCTTCCACCGGGGAGCTGTTTTTT.

The chain employs TRBV4-3 and TRBJ1-5; possible D gene TRBD1, 5 bases. The germline V and J ends were trimmed by 4 bases and 2 bases, with 12 bases remaining between them. The CDR3 totals 15 residues. CDR1 and CDR2 (germline): LGHNA, YSLEER. The chain's CDR3 is CASSPEPQGNQPQHF. DNA for the CDR3: TGCGCCAGCAGCCCAGAGCCACAGGGCAATCAGCCCCAGCATTTT.

The gene calls are TRBV7-9 and TRBJ1-1; D may be TRBD1 (5 bases). Looked up from germline, CDR1 is SEHNR and CDR2 is FQNEAQ (reference sequence). This CDR3 is built from 13 residues. Deletions cut 5 bases from V and 1 base from J, with 8 bases between. In nucleotides, the CDR3 is TGTGCCAGCAGCCAAACAGGGAACACTGAAGCTTTCTTT. As protein: CASSQTGNTEAFF.

The V gene is TRBV5-4, the J gene TRBJ1-2, with 8 bases that match TRBD1. The CDR3 loop spans 15 amino acids. The J segment lost 0 bases and the V segment lost 3 bases, leaving 4 bases of the junction unmatched. Germline CDR1 is SGHNT and CDR2 is YYREEE (reference sequence). CDR3: CASSSPGQANYGYTF. CDR3 DNA: TGTGCCAGCAGCTCCCCGGGACAGGCTAACTATGGCTACACCTTC.

V usage is TRBV28 and J usage is TRBJ1-3, with D perhaps matching TRBD1 (5 bases). The V gene lost 2 bases and the J gene lost 0 bases, with 14 bases spanning the gap. The germline CDR1 and CDR2 sequences are MDHEN and SYDVKM. This CDR3 contains 17 residues. The CDR3 protein is CASSLPGTGSSGNTIYF. The CDR3 coding sequence is TGTGCCAGCAGTTTACCCGGGACTGGGAGCTCTGGAAACACCATATATTTT.

This clone was seen once. V gene TRBV7-2 combines with J gene TRBJ1-3; possible D gene TRBD1, 5 bases. Deletions cut 3 bases from V and 6 bases from J, with 15 bases between. Germline V gives CDR1 SGHTA, CDR2 FQGNSA. The CDR3 covers 15 residues. CDR3 DNA: TGTGCCAGCAGCTTGTCGTGGGGGTCGGAAAACACCATATATTTT. It is translated as CASSLSWGSENTIYF.

CDR3 DNA: TGTGCCAGCAGCCCGGTGGCTAGAGGCGCAGATACGCAGTATTTT. This translates into CASSPVARGADTQYF. This sequence joins TRBV5-6 and TRBJ2-3; the D is unclear. Looked up from germline, CDR1 is SGHDT and CDR2 is YYEEEE. V was pared by 4 bases and J by 4 bases, with 16 bases between. This CDR3 spans 15 amino acids.

This chain uses TRBV13 with TRBJ2-7, with 12 positions matching TRBD2. V shed 5 bases and J 3 bases; nucleotides not matched to a gene: 5. This CDR3 region has 15 residues. CDR1 PRHDT and CDR2 FYEKMQ come from the germline V gene (reference sequence). The CDR3 coding sequence is TGTGCCAGCAGCCACCGGACTAGCGGGAACTACGAGCAGTACTTC. Its translation: CASSHRTSGNYEQYF.

The V gene is TRBV9, the J gene TRBJ2-1, with 9 positions matching TRBD1. Germline V lookup: CDR1 SGDLS, CDR2 YYNGEE. J gave up 0 bases and V 2 bases, and 12 bases lay outside the gene matches. The CDR3 has 19 amino acids. CDR3 region: CASSVAVASGQGSYNEQFF. As DNA, the CDR3 is TGTGCCAGCAGCGTGGCGGTTGCCTCGGGACAGGGCTCCTACAATGAGCAGTTCTTC.

The rearrangement joins TRBV18 to TRBJ1-5; D is possibly TRBD1 (5 bases). Trimming cost V 2 bases and J 6 bases, with 11 bases left between them. The CDR3 has 14 amino acids. Germline V gene sequence: CDR1 KGHSH, CDR2 LQKENI. The CDR3 loop is CASSPGGGSQPQHF. CDR3 DNA sequence: TGTGCCAGCTCACCAGGCGGGGGTAGTCAGCCCCAGCATTTT. Using reference TRBV18 and TRBJ1-5 for the parts outside the CDR3, the full variable domain is NAGVMQNPRHLVRRRGQEARLRCSPMKGHSHVYWYRQLPEEGLKFMVYLQKENIIDESGMPKERFSAEFPKEGPSILRIQQVVRGDSAAYFCASSPGGGSQPQHFGDGTRLSIL.

CDR3 sequence (DNA): TGTGCCAGCAGCCTTACGGCTTACTCCTACGAGCAGTACTTC. It specifies CASSLTAYSYEQYF. This chain joins TRBV7-3 and TRBJ2-7; D gene uncertain. V lost 5 bases to trimming and J lost 0 bases, with 11 bases between them. The length of the CDR3 is 14 residues. The germline V gene encodes CDR1 SGHTA and CDR2 FQGTGA.

V usage is TRBV7-3 and J usage is TRBJ1-1; no reliable D call. The CDR3 loop spans 14 amino acids. V was clipped by 2 bases and J by 1 base, with 8 bases between them. Germline CDR1 reads SGHTA; CDR2 reads FQGTGA. CDR3 coding DNA: TGTGCCAGCAGCTTAGGGCCGGGGAACACTGAAGCTTTCTTT. Translating it yields CASSLGPGNTEAFF.

V usage is TRBV28 and J usage is TRBJ2-7, with 8 bases matching TRBD1. V was clipped by 6 bases and J by 3 bases; unmatched bases: 7. Looked up from germline, CDR1 is MDHEN and CDR2 is SYDVKM. This CDR3 is 14 amino acids long. CDR3 coding DNA: TGTGCCAGCAGGAGAGGACAGGGAGGCTACGAGCAGTACTTC. This gives the protein CASRRGQGGYEQYF.

J is TRBJ2-1 and V is TRBV5-1; the D call may be TRBD1 or TRBD2 (5 bases each). The CDR3 sequence is 14 residues long. V was trimmed by 4 bases and J by 5 bases, leaving 13 bases between them. The germline V gene has CDR1 SGHRS and CDR2 YFSETQ. In nucleotides, the CDR3 is TGCGCCAGCAGCCGAGCGAGGGGCAACAATGAGCAGTTCTTC. It encodes CASSRARGNNEQFF.

This rearrangement joins TRBV7-9 to TRBJ1-1; TRBD1 agrees at 7 bases. The V segment lost 2 bases and the J segment 1 base; nucleotides outside the gene matches: 4. CDR1 is SEHNR, CDR2 FQNEAQ, per germline (reference sequence). This CDR3 comprises 15 residues. This CDR3 reads CASSLSRQGNTEAFF. The CDR3 DNA reads TGTGCCAGCAGCTTATCTAGACAGGGGAACACTGAAGCTTTCTTT.

This rearrangement joins TRBV30 to TRBJ2-2; tentatively, D is TRBD1 (5 bases). The V and J ends lost 2 bases and 5 bases respectively, with 6 bases between them. This CDR3 contains 12 residues. Per germline, CDR1 GTSNPN and CDR2 SVGIG (reference sequence). The CDR3 spells CAWSRQTGELFF. CDR3 DNA sequence: TGTGCCTGGAGTCGACAGACCGGGGAGCTGTTTTTT.

This sequence joins TRBV6-2 or TRBV6-3 and TRBJ1-1; the D is unclear. Looked up from germline, CDR1 is MNHEY and CDR2 is SVGEGT. V was trimmed by 0 bases and J by 3 bases, leaving 14 bases between them. The CDR3 has 16 amino acids. This CDR3 reads CASSYSTGGSYTEAFF. Here the CDR3 DNA reads TGTGCCAGCAGTTACTCAACCGGAGGCAGCTACACTGAAGCTTTCTTT.